One T cell receptor beta chain is described in this entry. Its antigen has not been determined. Per-base quality was not reported, and no clone a single base away is much larger than it. Following the manufacturer's recommendations, the immunoSEQ kit was used to generate TCR beta libraries from genomic DNA. To prepare the libraries, a first multiplex PCR with proprietary primers was run, followed by a second PCR that added unique barcodes, and a bead cleanup was done after each round. A positive control reaction and a negative control reaction, both provided in the kit, were run with every batch of samples. The final libraries were assessed on an Agilent 4200 TapeStation D1000 ScreenTape, pooled by volume, and quantified by qPCR. Sequencing was performed on an Illumina NextSeq500 using a MidOutput 150-cycle cartridge, with 156 Read1 cycles, 15 Index1 cycles, and the kit custom primers. The pooled library was loaded at roughly 0.9 pM with roughly 19% PhiX control spiked in. The authors' pipeline ran thus. The vendor-processed data were analyzed in R, and a clonotype was defined as all T cells that share the same CDR3 nucleotide sequence. For clone abundance analyses, frequencies were normalized to the 10,000 most abundant clones per sample. Public T cell clones, averaging fewer than five per sample, were removed before analysis. Tumor-enriched clonotypes and baseline blood-enriched clonotypes were defined as those with an abundance difference of at least 32-fold between compartments. Clonotypes expanded or contracted between blood time points were identified with a beta-binomial differential abundance model. Tumor-blood repertoire similarity was measured with the Baroni-Urbani and Buser coefficient, and groups were compared using two-tailed Wilcoxon tests in R. TCRdb took over this immuneACCESS table, retaining in-frame rearrangements with V and J assigned. Such tables are incomplete; in checked studies, under half of the missing clones stem from an unresolved V gene, and the remainder is unexplained. V and J calls and clone size are copied from that table; D and trimming were computed from the DNA. The sample records around 75,000 clones, 82% of which are singletons. Approximately 6.4% of the sample is held by the ten biggest clonotypes.

This record comes from a study of radiation and T cells in renal cell carcinoma (dated by TCRdb to between 2020 and 2021). About the investigation overall: The samples were drawn from a clinical trial, where primary renal cell carcinomas were treated with 15 Gy of stereotactic body radiation therapy and then removed by nephrectomy 4 weeks afterward. In total, 50 or so samples underwent TCR beta sequencing: about 26 tumors plus 27 peripheral blood samples. Across all 50 or so samples, 4,016,671 unique CDR3 nucleotide sequences encoding about 2.4 million unique CDR3 amino acid sequences were identified.

From the cysteine up to the phenylalanine, the CDR3 has a length of 15 residues. Kept here is only the CDR3 DNA, which spans 45 bases and is read in frame from base 1. V loses 6 bases of germline sequence and J loses 1 base, and the interval between the two ends is 15 bases. Looking up the germline V gene yields CDR1 SGHRS and CDR2 YFSETQ. Beyond this particular receptor, the publication reports: Because pretreatment tumor biopsies were not available, the study could not determine whether clonotypes were already present within the tumor at baseline. Dynamics of the blood repertoire were not tracked past 4 weeks after treatment. The single-armed trial design could not address effects of radiation dose or scheduling on the TCR repertoire. In blood, the top tumor clonotypes increased from baseline to 2 weeks after radiation and then shrank by 4 weeks, which suggests a temporary expansion of tumor-resident clones.

Per the publication, the time point label means: blood 2 weeks post-SBRT. This specimen's treatment or condition label, per the study, means: 15 Gy SBRT to primary tumor, nephrectomy 4 weeks later. To follow tumor-enriched clonotypes, serial peripheral blood was collected from radiation-treated patients at baseline and at 2 weeks and 4 weeks after SBRT. Renal cell carcinoma with clear cell pathology was present in all patients. Genomic DNA for TCR sequencing was prepared using the QIAamp DNA Blood Mini Kit (Qiagen). Samples were included in the analyses only if all quality control checks were passed.

This sample comprised blood, obtained from a patient whose treatment included radiotherapy and nephrectomy. The rearrangement combines TRBV5-1 with TRBJ2-3; the best D guess is TRBD2, with 6 bases matching. This sequence was found in a man between 60 and 75 years old with renal cell carcinoma. For the CDR3, the sequence is CASTRDFPRTDTQYF. The sequenced DNA: TGCGCCAGCACTCGGGACTTTCCTCGCACAGATACGCAGTATTTT. The entire variable domain, with the stretches around the CDR3 drawn from the reference TRBV5-1 and TRBJ2-3 proteins, is KAGVTQTPRYLIKTRGQQVTLSCSPISGHRSVSWYQQTPGQGLQFLFEYFSETQRNKGNFPGRFSGRQFSNSRSEMNVSTLELGDSALYLCASTRDFPRTDTQYFGPGTRLTVL.